This T cell receptor beta chain was found in a study of identifying expanded T cells in peripheral blood. Study-wide findings and caveats: Variance in clone template counts between approximately 2-week samples significantly increased with total template count across all healthy donors.

The repertoire was sequenced with immunoSEQ multiplex PCR; TCRdb's copy has only in-frame clones and lacks some. This sample has about 63,000 clones, with about 83% found just once. Germline V lookup: CDR1 SGHRS, CDR2 YFSETQ. Trimming removed 1 base at V and 5 bases at J, with 12 bases between. CDR3 length equals 14 residues. Healthy donors had no documented immune events, such as infections, while sampled. On this clone: Antigen specificity is unknown.

The sequenced sample was blood. The J gene is TRBJ1-1, the V gene TRBV5-1; possible D gene TRBD1, 5 bases. The TCR was taken from a person aged 18 to 69 in good health. The CDR3 DNA follows: TGCGCCAGCAGCTTGCTGGGGCCGCGGACTGAAGCTTTCTTT. It specifies CASSLLGPRTEAFF.